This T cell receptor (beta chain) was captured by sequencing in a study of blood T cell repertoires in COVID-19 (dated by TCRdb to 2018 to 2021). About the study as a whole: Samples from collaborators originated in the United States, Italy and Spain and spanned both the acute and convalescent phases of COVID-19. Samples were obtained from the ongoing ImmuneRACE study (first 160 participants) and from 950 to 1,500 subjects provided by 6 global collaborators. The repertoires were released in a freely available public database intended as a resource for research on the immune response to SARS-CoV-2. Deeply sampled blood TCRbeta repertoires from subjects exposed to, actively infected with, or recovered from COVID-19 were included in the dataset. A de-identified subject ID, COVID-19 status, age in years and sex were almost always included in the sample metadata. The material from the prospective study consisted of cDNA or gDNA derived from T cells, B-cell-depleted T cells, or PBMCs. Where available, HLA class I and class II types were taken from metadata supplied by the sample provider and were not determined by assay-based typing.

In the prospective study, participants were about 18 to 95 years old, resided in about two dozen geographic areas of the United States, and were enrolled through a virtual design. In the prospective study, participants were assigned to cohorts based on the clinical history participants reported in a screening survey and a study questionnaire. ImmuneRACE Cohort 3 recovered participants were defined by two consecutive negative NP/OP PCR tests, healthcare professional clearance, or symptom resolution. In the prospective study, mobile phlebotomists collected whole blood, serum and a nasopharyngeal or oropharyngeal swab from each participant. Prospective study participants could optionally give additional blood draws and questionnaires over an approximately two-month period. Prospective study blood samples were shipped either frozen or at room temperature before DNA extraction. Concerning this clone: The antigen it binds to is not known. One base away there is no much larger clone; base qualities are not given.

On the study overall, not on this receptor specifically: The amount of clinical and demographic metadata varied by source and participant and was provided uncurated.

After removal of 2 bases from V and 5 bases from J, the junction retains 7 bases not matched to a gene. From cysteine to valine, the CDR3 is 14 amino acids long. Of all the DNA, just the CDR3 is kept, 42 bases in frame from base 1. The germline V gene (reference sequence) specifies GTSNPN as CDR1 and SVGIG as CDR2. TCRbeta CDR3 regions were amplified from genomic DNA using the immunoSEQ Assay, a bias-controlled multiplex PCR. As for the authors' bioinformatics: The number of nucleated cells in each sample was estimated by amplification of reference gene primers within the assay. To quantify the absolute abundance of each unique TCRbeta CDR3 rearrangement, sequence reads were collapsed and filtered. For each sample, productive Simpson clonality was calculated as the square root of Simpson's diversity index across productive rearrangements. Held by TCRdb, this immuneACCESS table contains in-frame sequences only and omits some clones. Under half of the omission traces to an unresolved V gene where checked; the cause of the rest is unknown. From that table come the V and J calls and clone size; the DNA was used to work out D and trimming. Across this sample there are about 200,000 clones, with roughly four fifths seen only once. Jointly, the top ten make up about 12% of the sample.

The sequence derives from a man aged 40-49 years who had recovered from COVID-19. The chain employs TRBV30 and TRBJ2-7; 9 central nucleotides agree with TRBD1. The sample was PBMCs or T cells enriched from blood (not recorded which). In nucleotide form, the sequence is TGTGCCTGGAGTAAAGGGAGGACAGGGGACGAGCAGTACGTC. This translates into CAWSKGRTGDEQYV.